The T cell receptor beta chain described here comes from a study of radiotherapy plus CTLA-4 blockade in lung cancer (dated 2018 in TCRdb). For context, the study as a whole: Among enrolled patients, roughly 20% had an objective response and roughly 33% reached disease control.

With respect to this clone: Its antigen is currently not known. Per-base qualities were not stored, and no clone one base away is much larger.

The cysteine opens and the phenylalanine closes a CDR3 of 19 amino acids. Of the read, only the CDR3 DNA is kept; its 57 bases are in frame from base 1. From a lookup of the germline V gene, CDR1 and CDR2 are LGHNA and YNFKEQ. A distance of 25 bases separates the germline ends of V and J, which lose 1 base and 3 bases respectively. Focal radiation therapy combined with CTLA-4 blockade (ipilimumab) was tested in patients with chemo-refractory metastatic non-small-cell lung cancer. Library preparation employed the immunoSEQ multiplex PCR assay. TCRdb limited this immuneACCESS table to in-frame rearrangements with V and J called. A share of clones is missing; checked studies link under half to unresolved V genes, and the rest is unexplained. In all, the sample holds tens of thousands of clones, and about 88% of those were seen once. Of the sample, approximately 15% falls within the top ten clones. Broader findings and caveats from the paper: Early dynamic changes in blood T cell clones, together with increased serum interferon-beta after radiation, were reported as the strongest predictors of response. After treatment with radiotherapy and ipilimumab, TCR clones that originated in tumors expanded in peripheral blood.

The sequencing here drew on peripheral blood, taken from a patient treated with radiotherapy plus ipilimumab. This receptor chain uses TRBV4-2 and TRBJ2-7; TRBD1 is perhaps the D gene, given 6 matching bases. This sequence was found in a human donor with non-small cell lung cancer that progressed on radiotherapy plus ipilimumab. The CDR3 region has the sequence CASSQGLRYRGRGSYEQYF. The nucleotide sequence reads TGTGCCAGCAGCCAAGGTCTCCGGTACCGGGGCAGGGGTAGCTACGAGCAGTACTTC.